Sequencing of this T cell receptor beta chain was carried out in a study of regulatory T cells. A note on this clone: Its specificity is not known.

The CDR3 consists of 14 residues. V shed 6 bases, J shed 0 bases, and the junction held 1 base outside the gene matches. Germline loops: CDR1 LNHDA, CDR2 SQIVND (reference sequence). Study-level findings and limits: In CD3G-deficient patients, conventional CD4+ T cells were enriched for hydrophobic CDR3 residues at positions 6 and 7. Skewed V and J usage and few unique V-J pairs marked patient repertoires, most in Tregs.

Autoimmunity was present in every CD3G-deficient patient, worse in two. Patients, 2 to 39 years old, had expanded memory T-cell proportions. Sorting split CD4+ cells into CD25-high CD127-low Tregs and CD25-low CD127-high conventional T cells. The primer mix had 52 TRBV and 13 TRBJ primers. The method was immunoSEQ multiplex PCR; TCRdb's version includes in-frame clones alone and lacks a portion of them. The top ten hold approximately 2.4% of the sample, which has 30,000 to 40,000 clones, around 91% seen once. The sequenced material came from conventional CD4+ T cells sorted from blood. The origin of this receptor is a person under 35 with CD3G deficiency. The chain combines TRBV19 with TRBJ2-2, with 7 bases fitting TRBD1. As DNA, the CDR3 is TGTGCCAGTAGCGGGACAGCGAACACCGGGGAGCTGTTTTTT. Translating it yields CASSGTANTGELFF.